The 18 T cell receptor beta chains reported below all come from one sample, sequenced in a study of OX40 agonist ivuxolimab in advanced cancers. Repertoires were generated with immunoSEQ multiplex PCR, while TCRdb's copy carries only in-frame clones and drops some. The sample carries fewer than 50,000 clones, around four fifths recorded once. The material was CD4+ or CD8+ T cells sorted from blood, obtained in a trial of the OX40 agonist ivuxolimab. The receptors stem from an adult with an advanced solid tumor such as melanoma, head and neck, liver or kidney cancer.

The CDR3 spells CASVPGQGASPLHF. The CDR3 bases are TGTGCCAGCGTCCCGGGACAGGGGGCTTCACCCCTCCACTTT. V usage is TRBV28 and J usage is TRBJ1-6; 12 bases are shared with TRBD1. J gave up 9 bases and V 8 bases, and 5 bases lay outside the gene matches. CDR1 and CDR2 from the germline V gene are MDHEN and SYDVKM. The CDR3 consists of 14 residues.

This clone was counted once. The chain combines TRBV11-1 with TRBJ2-3; D possibly uses TRBD1 or TRBD2 (5 bases each). The V and J ends lost 5 bases and 6 bases respectively, with 15 bases between them. This CDR3 has 14 amino acids. Germline lookup yields CDR1 SGHAT and CDR2 FQDESV (reference sequence). The CDR3 DNA reads as TGTGCCAGCAGCCCCTCAGGGTGGGGGGATACGCAGTATTTT. Its protein is CASSPSGWGDTQYF.

The chain links TRBV18 to TRBJ2-3; 10 bases agree with TRBD1. V was clipped by 4 bases and J by 3 bases; unmatched bases: 4. CDR1 and CDR2 (germline): KGHSH, LQKENI. CDR3 length equals 15 residues. The CDR3, as DNA: TGTGCCAGCTCACATCGACAGGGGGCGACAGATACGCAGTATTTT. This gives the protein CASSHRQGATDTQYF.

This clone appeared a few times. The rearrangement joins TRBV6-5 to TRBJ2-1, with 7 bases lining up with TRBD2. The CDR3 length is 16 residues. CDR1 is MNHEY and CDR2 is SVGAGI in the germline V gene. Germline trimming cut 0 bases from V and 4 bases from J; bases unmatched to any gene: 6. The CDR3: CASSYSSAGVYNEQFF. CDR3 nucleotide sequence: TGTGCCAGCAGTTACTCATCGGCGGGAGTGTACAATGAGCAGTTCTTC.

This sequence joins TRBV10-3 and TRBJ2-1; tentative D call: TRBD2 (6 bases). This CDR3 has 13 amino acids. CDR1 and CDR2 from the germline V gene are ENHRY and SYGVKD. V was shortened by 3 bases and J by 6 bases, with 9 bases between the two germline ends. CDR3 in DNA: TGTGCCATCAGTGACGGGGGTCCCAATGAGCAGTTCTTC. Translated: CAISDGGPNEQFF.

This rearrangement joins TRBV5-1 to TRBJ2-3; 8 nucleotides line up with TRBD2. J was trimmed by 2 bases and V by 7 bases; bases with no gene match: 9. CDR1 and CDR2 (germline): SGHRS, YFSETQ. The CDR3 has 15 residues. The CDR3 DNA reads TGCGCCAGCCGAACTAGCGGAGCGACCACAGATACGCAGTATTTT. Its translation: CASRTSGATTDTQYF.

The V and J genes are TRBV27 and TRBJ2-7; possible D gene TRBD1, 5 bases. CDR1 is MNHEY and CDR2 is SMNVEV in the germline V gene (reference sequence). Trimming took off 5 bases at V and 4 bases at J, with 18 bases between the two ends. The CDR3 length is 15 residues. CDR3: CASSPRPGQAYEQYF. In nucleotides, the CDR3 is TGTGCCAGCAGTCCACGCCCAGGGCAGGCGTACGAGCAGTACTTC.

The chain recombines TRBV18 with TRBJ1-1, with D perhaps matching TRBD1 (5 bases). V shed 3 bases and J shed 4 bases, with 9 bases lying between them. Germline V gene sequence: CDR1 KGHSH, CDR2 LQKENI. CDR3 size: 13 residues. CDR3 bases: TGTGCCAGCTCACCCGGGACGGGCACTGAAGCTTTCTTT. This translates into CASSPGTGTEAFF.

This sequence joins TRBV6-6 and TRBJ1-6; unclear D gene. CDR1 and CDR2 (germline): MNHNY, SVGAGI (reference sequence). This CDR3 is 14 amino acids long. Deletions cut 2 bases from V and 6 bases from J, with 8 bases between. This CDR3 reads CASSYMDANSPLHF. The CDR3 nucleotides read TGTGCCAGCAGTTACATGGACGCTAATTCACCCCTCCACTTT.

The rearrangement uses TRBV28 and TRBJ1-2, with 10 bases fitting TRBD1. J lost 5 bases, V lost 3 bases, and 6 bases had no gene match. Germline V gene sequence: CDR1 MDHEN, CDR2 SYDVKM. The CDR3 is 15 amino acids. CDR3 bases: TGTGCCAGCAGTTTGGGTCCGGGACAGGGGTATGGCTACACCTTC. Its protein is CASSLGPGQGYGYTF.

This sequence joins TRBV9 and TRBJ2-3, with 7 bases that match TRBD2. Germline V gene data show CDR1 as SGDLS and CDR2 as YYNGEE. This CDR3 is built from 17 residues. V shed 1 base and J 3 bases; nucleotides not matched to a gene: 11. CDR3 sequence: CASSVYPSGEGTDTQYF. The CDR3, as DNA: TGTGCCAGCAGCGTATACCCCAGCGGGGAGGGGACAGATACGCAGTATTTT.

The chain links TRBV18 to TRBJ1-4; 11 bases map to TRBD1. The J segment lost 7 bases and the V segment lost 3 bases, leaving 4 bases of the junction unmatched. Germline CDR1 and CDR2: KGHSH and LQKENI. The CDR3 totals 15 residues. The CDR3 sequence: CASSPRTGGTEKLFF. CDR3 nucleotides: TGTGCCAGCTCACCCCGGACAGGGGGCACTGAAAAACTGTTTTTT.

V and J are TRBV2 and TRBJ2-2; tentative D call: TRBD2 (5 bases). Germline V gene lookup returns CDR1 SNHLY and CDR2 FYNNEI. This CDR3 has 13 amino acids. V was clipped by 7 bases and J by 0 bases, with 6 bases between them. The chain's CDR3 is CASNGANTGELFF. The CDR3 coding sequence is TGTGCCAGCAACGGGGCGAACACCGGGGAGCTGTTTTTT.

The V gene is TRBV5-1, the J gene TRBJ2-3; the match to TRBD2 covers 11 bases. Germline-derived CDR1 and CDR2 are SGHRS and YFSETQ. Unmatched junction bases numbered 9, after V lost 3 bases and J lost 0 bases. The CDR3 contains 18 residues. The CDR3 DNA reads TGCGCCAGCAGCTCCTTAGCGGGAGGGACTGGGAGCACAGATACGCAGTATTTT. It translates to CASSSLAGGTGSTDTQYF.

This clone has just a few counts. The chain couples TRBV4-3 to TRBJ2-1; the match to TRBD2 covers 9 bases. CDR3 size: 16 residues. V lost 2 bases to trimming and J lost 3 bases; unmatched junction nucleotides: 5. Germline CDR1 LGHNA, CDR2 YSLEER. The chain's CDR3 is CASSQRASGIYNEQFF. Here the CDR3 DNA reads TGCGCCAGCAGCCAAAGGGCTAGCGGGATCTACAATGAGCAGTTCTTC.

This sequence joins TRBV7-2 and TRBJ1-4, with unresolved D. This CDR3 is built from 13 residues. Germline CDR1 SGHTA, CDR2 FQGNSA. Trimming cost V 1 base and J 8 bases, with 8 bases left between them. CDR3 DNA sequence: TGTGCCAGCAGCTTAGTCTTGATGGAAAAACTGTTTTTT. Translated: CASSLVLMEKLFF.

The chain joins TRBV29-1 to TRBJ2-1, with D perhaps TRBD2 (5 bases). Germline values: CDR1 SQVTM, CDR2 ANQGSEA. With 6 bases removed from V and 0 bases from J, the gap between germline ends came to 12 bases. The CDR3 is 14 amino acids. In nucleotides, the CDR3 is TGCAGCGTAAGCGCGGGCAGCTCCTACAATGAGCAGTTCTTC. Translating it yields CSVSAGSSYNEQFF.

J is TRBJ2-5 and V is TRBV5-1; tentatively, D is TRBD1 (6 bases). The germline V gene has CDR1 SGHRS and CDR2 YFSETQ. The CDR3 is 13 amino acids. With 4 bases removed from V and 2 bases from J, the gap between germline ends came to 9 bases. CDR3 bases: TGCGCCAGCAGCCCCGGACAGCAAGAGACCCAGTACTTC. Amino acid sequence: CASSPGQQETQYF.